This TCR beta chain comes out of a study of T cell responses to AZD1222 COVID-19 vaccine. General study results and limits: Per reports, nearly half of all spike-specific TCRs target regions that are unmutated in variants. Clonal diversity may have been underestimated in mostly white British donors. Increases in Spike-specific TCR breadth and depth were seen after two AZD1222 doses. Researchers took repertoire samples only after the peak T cell response had come.

Germline V lookup: CDR1 SNHLY, CDR2 FYNNEI. Between the trimmed V and J ends, which lost 2 bases and 0 bases, there was a span of 8 bases. The CDR3 is 15 amino acids. The data were produced by immunoSEQ multiplex PCR, yet TCRdb's version contains in-frame clones alone and is incomplete. The table lists 150,000 to 180,000 clones, roughly 90% of them singletons, with 3% to 3.5% in the top ten. On this clone itself: Its antigen is as yet unknown.

The receptor was derived from an adult in good health. The material sequenced was peripheral blood, taken on day 0 of AZD1222 vaccination. The chain employs TRBV2 and TRBJ1-3; D not resolved. CDR3 sequence reads: CASSEWANSGNTIYF. The CDR3 DNA is TGTGCCAGCAGTGAATGGGCGAACTCTGGAAACACCATATATTTT.